These 25 T cell receptor beta chains came from one sample sequenced in a study of shared clonotypes between healthy human individuals. Assay used: immunoSEQ multiplex PCR; TCRdb lists only in-frame clones, some missing. This table holds around 2.1 million clones, approximately 95% found once. The sequenced sample was naive CD4+ T cells sorted from blood. The subset: CD45RA+ positively selected. Receptors originate from a young man in good health.

CDR3 in DNA: TGTGCCAGCAGCTTAAGCGGGAGCCGTACAGATACGCAGTATTTT. This sequence encodes CASSLSGSRTDTQYF. The chain combines TRBV5-4 with TRBJ2-3, with TRBD2 matching over 8 bases. CDR1 is SGHNT, CDR2 YYREEE, per germline (reference sequence). The CDR3 covers 15 residues. V lost 2 bases to trimming and J lost 3 bases; unmatched junction nucleotides: 5.

Concerning this clone itself: Other DNA sequences in the sample encode the same CDR3. V gene TRBV28 combines with J gene TRBJ1-1; D is perhaps TRBD1 (6 bases). Trimming removed 4 bases at V and 4 bases at J, with 13 bases between. This CDR3 has 14 amino acids. Germline V CDR1 and CDR2: MDHEN, SYDVKM. The CDR3 protein is CASSSPGVGTEAFF. CDR3 coding DNA: TGTGCCAGCAGTTCACCAGGGGTGGGCACTGAAGCTTTCTTT.

This chain uses TRBV11-2 with TRBJ2-1, with D possibly TRBD2 on 7 matching bases. Germline V CDR1 and CDR2: SGHAT, FQNNGV. V lost 4 bases, J lost 8 bases, and 15 bases lay in between. CDR3 size: 14 residues. In DNA, the CDR3 is TGTGCCAGCAGCTCCTATACGGGGGGCGATGAGCAGTTCTTC. This sequence encodes CASSSYTGGDEQFF.

This sequence joins TRBV6-5 and TRBJ2-5; D is possibly TRBD2 (6 bases). Trimming removed 0 bases at V and 9 bases at J, with 14 bases between. This CDR3 comprises 14 residues. Germline V gene data show CDR1 as MNHEY and CDR2 as SVGAGI. The CDR3 region is CASSYSSLGEAQYF. The CDR3 region has the DNA TGTGCCAGCAGTTACTCTAGCCTGGGGGAGGCCCAGTACTTC.

This chain links TRBV6-5 with TRBJ2-7, with 9 bases identical to TRBD1. Germline CDR1 MNHEY, CDR2 SVGAGI. The CDR3 covers 15 residues. The J segment lost 4 bases and the V segment lost 2 bases, leaving 6 bases of the junction unmatched. The CDR3 coding sequence is TGTGCCAGCAGTTACGCAGCCGGACAGGGGTACGAGCAGTACTTC. It codes for CASSYAAGQGYEQYF.

This chain connects TRBV7-8 to TRBJ2-7, with D possibly being TRBD1 (6 bases). Germline CDR1 reads SGHVS; CDR2 reads FQNEAQ. The V gene lost 4 bases and the J gene lost 3 bases, with 16 bases spanning the gap. This CDR3 has 15 amino acids. The CDR3 DNA reads as TGTGCCAGCAGCTCGACCAACAGGGCGTTCTACGAGCAGTACTTC. Its translation: CASSSTNRAFYEQYF.

This chain joins TRBV30 and TRBJ2-1; 8 nucleotides agree with TRBD1. Trimming at V came to 1 base and at J to 6 bases, leaving 5 bases not matched to a gene. Germline V gene sequence: CDR1 GTSNPN, CDR2 SVGIG (reference sequence). This CDR3 comprises 14 residues. The CDR3 region is CAWSGRGLSNEQFF. The CDR3, as DNA: TGTGCCTGGAGTGGCAGGGGGCTGTCCAATGAGCAGTTCTTC.

This chain links TRBV5-1 with TRBJ1-1; possible D gene TRBD1, 5 bases. Trimming removed 4 bases at V and 2 bases at J, with 9 bases between. There are 13 residues in the CDR3. Germline loops: CDR1 SGHRS, CDR2 YFSETQ. CDR3 loop: CASSQTVNTEAFF. Written as DNA, the CDR3 is TGCGCCAGCAGCCAGACAGTAAACACTGAAGCTTTCTTT. Using reference TRBV5-1 and TRBJ1-1 for the parts outside the CDR3, the full variable domain is KAGVTQTPRYLIKTRGQQVTLSCSPISGHRSVSWYQQTPGQGLQFLFEYFSETQRNKGNFPGRFSGRQFSNSRSEMNVSTLELGDSALYLCASSQTVNTEAFFGQGTRLTVV.

The J gene is TRBJ1-1, the V gene TRBV9, with unresolved D. The CDR3 consists of 15 residues. The V gene lost 0 bases and the J gene lost 1 base, with 10 bases spanning the gap. In germline, CDR1 is SGDLS, CDR2 YYNGEE. CDR3: CASSVVRATNTEAFF. The CDR3 DNA is TGTGCCAGCAGCGTAGTGCGGGCTACGAACACTGAAGCTTTCTTT.

This clone was detected once. Other DNA sequences within the sample encode an identical CDR3. The CDR3 nucleotides are TGTGCCAGCAGTTTCGGGCCCGGGAACACTGAAGCTTTCTTT. Encoded protein: CASSFGPGNTEAFF. V gene TRBV27 combines with J gene TRBJ1-1; D remains unclear. The V and J ends lost 3 bases and 1 base respectively, with 9 bases between them. CDR3 length: 14 amino acids. The germline V gene encodes CDR1 MNHEY and CDR2 SMNVEV (reference sequence).

The V call is TRBV18, the J call TRBJ2-7; 13 nucleotides match TRBD2. The junction had 7 bases not matched to a gene; V was cut back by 3 bases and J by 5 bases. The germline CDR1 and CDR2 sequences are KGHSH and LQKENI. This CDR3 contains 16 residues. In DNA form, the CDR3 reads TGTGCCAGCTCACCGAAACTAGCGGGAGGGCCACACGAGCAGTACTTC. It encodes CASSPKLAGGPHEQYF.

The V and J genes are TRBV7-2 and TRBJ2-4; 12 bases line up with TRBD2. Unmatched junction bases numbered 9, after V lost 1 base and J lost 8 bases. The CDR3 spans 17 residues. Germline V lookup: CDR1 SGHTA, CDR2 FQGNSA. As DNA, the CDR3 is TGTGCCAGCAGCTTAGAGGCTAGCGGGAGGGCCGGGTACATTCAGTACTTC. Translating gives CASSLEASGRAGYIQYF.

The chain uses TRBV29-1 and TRBJ2-5, with a possible D match to TRBD1 (7 bases). The germline V gene encodes CDR1 SQVTM and CDR2 ANQGSEA. V was pared by 4 bases and J by 9 bases, with 12 bases between. The CDR3 runs to 11 residues. CDR3 coding DNA: TGCAGCGTTGCCAGGGGGGAGGCCCAGTACTTC. It specifies CSVARGEAQYF. The full variable domain, with the rest looked up from reference TRBV29-1 and TRBJ2-5, is SAVISQKPSRDICQRGTSLTIQCQVDSQVTMMFWYRQQPGQSLTLIATANQGSEATYESGFVIDKFPISRPNLTFSTLTVSNMSPEDSSIYLCSVARGEAQYFGPGTRLLVL.

This chain connects TRBV7-2 to TRBJ2-1; D possibly corresponds to TRBD1 (5 bases). Germline V CDR1 and CDR2: SGHTA, FQGNSA. The length of the CDR3 is 13 residues. The V and J ends lost 5 bases and 4 bases respectively, with 9 bases between them. This CDR3 is CASSGRAYNEQFF. The CDR3 region has the DNA TGTGCCAGCAGCGGCAGGGCTTACAATGAGCAGTTCTTC.

The rearrangement uses TRBV4-1 and TRBJ1-2; 7 positions agree with TRBD1. The CDR3 is 14 residues long. With V trimmed by 4 bases and J by 6 bases, 8 bases remained unmatched. Germline CDR1 MGHRA, CDR2 YSYEKL. CDR3 nucleotides: TGCGCCAGCAGCCTACCGACAGGGATTCATGGCTACACCTTC. Translation: CASSLPTGIHGYTF.

The chain recombines TRBV30 with TRBJ1-6; D remains ambiguous. The CDR3 totals 13 residues. Between the trimmed V and J ends, which lost 1 base and 2 bases, there was a span of 3 bases. Germline values: CDR1 GTSNPN, CDR2 SVGIG (reference sequence). CDR3 region: CAWSEAYNSPLHF. CDR3 nucleotide sequence: TGTGCCTGGAGTGAAGCCTATAATTCACCCCTCCACTTT.

V usage is TRBV29-1 and J usage is TRBJ2-5; maybe TRBD1 (6 bases). CDR3 size: 12 residues. V shed 8 bases and J shed 5 bases, with 15 bases lying between them. Germline V gene lookup returns CDR1 SQVTM and CDR2 ANQGSEA. CDR3 in amino acids: CSFTSGVETQYF. CDR3 nucleotides: TGCAGCTTCACGTCAGGGGTTGAGACCCAGTACTTC. The full variable domain, with the rest looked up from reference TRBV29-1 and TRBJ2-5, is SAVISQKPSRDICQRGTSLTIQCQVDSQVTMMFWYRQQPGQSLTLIATANQGSEATYESGFVIDKFPISRPNLTFSTLTVSNMSPEDSSIYLCSFTSGVETQYFGPGTRLLVL.

V is TRBV2 and J is TRBJ2-5; 13 nucleotides match TRBD2. The CDR3 totals 16 residues. With 5 bases clipped from V and 5 bases from J, the junction kept 8 bases outside the gene matches. The germline V gene has CDR1 SNHLY and CDR2 FYNNEI. DNA for the CDR3: TGTGCCAGCAGTCTTACTAGCGGGGGGGCCTATGAGACCCAGTACTTC. Translated, it gives CASSLTSGGAYETQYF.

The chain joins TRBV30 to TRBJ1-1; D remains ambiguous. Trimming shortened V by 1 base and J by 1 base, and 7 bases separated the two germline ends. The CDR3 spans 13 residues. Germline loops: CDR1 GTSNPN, CDR2 SVGIG (reference sequence). The CDR3 DNA reads TGTGCCTGGAGTGCCCAGGAGAACACTGAAGCTTTCTTT. It encodes CAWSAQENTEAFF.

This clone showed up just a few times. It may be a read error: a sequence one base away is much more abundant. The same CDR3 can be traced to other DNA sequences in this sample. This CDR3 is CASSSFYEQYF. In DNA, the CDR3 is TGTGCCAGCAGCTCCTTCTACGAGCAGTACTTC. The chain uses TRBV11-2 and TRBJ2-7, with D hard to call. Germline-derived CDR1 and CDR2 are SGHAT and FQNNGV. Trimming took off 4 bases at V and 3 bases at J, with 4 bases between the two ends. The CDR3 runs 11 residues.

The V call is TRBV5-4, the J call TRBJ2-3; 10 bases are a match to TRBD1. The length of the CDR3 is 15 residues. After removal of 3 bases from V and 5 bases from J, the junction contained 6 bases not matched to a gene. Germline loops: CDR1 SGHNT, CDR2 YYREEE (reference sequence). This chain's CDR3 is CASSSGQGFLDTQYF. For the CDR3, the DNA is TGTGCCAGCAGCTCGGGACAGGGGTTTTTAGATACGCAGTATTTT.

The chain couples TRBV29-1 to TRBJ2-7; 12 bases fit TRBD2. V trimming: 7 bases; J trimming: 4 bases; junction bases outside the gene matches: 2. CDR3 size: 12 residues. Germline-derived CDR1 and CDR2 are SQVTM and ANQGSEA. CDR3 DNA sequence: TGCAGCGGCGGGACTAGCGGGTACGAGCAGTACTTC. This gives the protein CSGGTSGYEQYF.

This clone was seen once. The chain recombines TRBV7-2 with TRBJ1-1; the D is unclear. The CDR3 runs to 13 residues. The ends were cut back, 1 base at V and 6 bases at J, with 9 bases in the middle. Looked up from germline, CDR1 is SGHTA and CDR2 is FQGNSA. The CDR3 DNA sequence: TGTGCCAGCAGCTTAGGCCGGAGGGCTGAAGCTTTCTTT. This encodes CASSLGRRAEAFF.

This chain connects TRBV19 to TRBJ1-3; 10 nucleotides match TRBD1. The CDR3 sequence is 13 residues long. V gave up 6 bases and J gave up 10 bases; unmatched junction bases: 6. CDR1 and CDR2 (germline): LNHDA, SQIVND (reference sequence). The CDR3 sequence is CASRRTGGQTIYF. The CDR3 DNA reads as TGTGCCAGTAGAAGGACAGGGGGACAGACCATATATTTT.

This chain joins TRBV7-6 and TRBJ1-2; D is unclear. CDR1 and CDR2 from the germline V gene are SGHVS and FNYEAQ. Trimming left V 1 base short and J 2 bases short, with 14 bases between. CDR3 size: 16 residues. For the CDR3, the DNA is TGTGCCAGCAGCTTAGTCTCGGGCGCGGACAACTATGGCTACACCTTC. As protein: CASSLVSGADNYGYTF. Using reference TRBV7-6 and TRBJ1-2 for the parts outside the CDR3, the full variable domain is GAGVSQSPRYKVTKRGQDVALRCDPISGHVSLYWYRQALGQGPEFLTYFNYEAQQDKSGLPNDRFSAERPEGSISTLTIQRTEQRDSAMYRCASSLVSGADNYGYTFGSGTRLTVV.